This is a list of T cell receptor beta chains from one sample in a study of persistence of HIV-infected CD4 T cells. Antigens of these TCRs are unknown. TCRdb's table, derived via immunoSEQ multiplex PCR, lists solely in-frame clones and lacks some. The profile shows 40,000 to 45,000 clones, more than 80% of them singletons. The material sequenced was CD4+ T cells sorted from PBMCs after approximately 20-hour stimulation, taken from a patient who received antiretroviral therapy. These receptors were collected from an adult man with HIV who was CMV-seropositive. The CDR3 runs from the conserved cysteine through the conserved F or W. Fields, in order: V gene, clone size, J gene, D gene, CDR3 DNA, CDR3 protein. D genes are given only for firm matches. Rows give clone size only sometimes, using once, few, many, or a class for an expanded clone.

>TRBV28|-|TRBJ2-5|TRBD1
TGTGCCAGCAGCTTCACAGGGGTAGAGACCCAGTACTTC
CASSFTGVETQYF
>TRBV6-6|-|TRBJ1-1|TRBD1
TGTGCCAGCAGTGACCAAACAGGGGGTAACACTGAAGCTTTCTTT
CASSDQTGGNTEAFF
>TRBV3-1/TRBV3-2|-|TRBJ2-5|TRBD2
TGTGCCAGCAGCCACCTCCCCGGGACTAGCCGGGGGGAGACCCAGTACTTC
CASSHLPGTSRGETQYF
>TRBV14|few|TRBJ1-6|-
TGTGCCAGCAGCCAAGATGTTGGCAGGGGTGATTCACCCCTCCACTTT
CASSQDVGRGDSPLHF
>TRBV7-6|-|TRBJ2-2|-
TGTGCCAGCAGCCGTCCTAACGATGGCGGGGAGCTGTTTTTT
CASSRPNDGGELFF
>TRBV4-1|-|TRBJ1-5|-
TGCGCCAGCAGCCAAGATGGAGGCCTTGATCAGCCCCAGCATTTT
CASSQDGGLDQPQHF
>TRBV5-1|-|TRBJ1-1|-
TGCGCCAGCAGCTTGGCCGGGGAAGTAAGCACTGAAGCTTTCTTT
CASSLAGEVSTEAFF
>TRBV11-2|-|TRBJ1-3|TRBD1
TGTGCCAGCAGCCGAGAACTAAGGGGGCACTCTGGAAACACCATATATTTT
CASSRELRGHSGNTIYF
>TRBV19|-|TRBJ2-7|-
TGTGCCAGTAGCCCCGGAGAGGGGGGGAACGAGCAGTACTTC
CASSPGEGGNEQYF
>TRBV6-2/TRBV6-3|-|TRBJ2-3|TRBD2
TGTGCCAGCAGTTACGCCGGGACTAGATCGGATACGCAGTATTTT
CASSYAGTRSDTQYF
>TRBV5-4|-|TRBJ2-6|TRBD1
TGTGCCAGCAGCGGGGACAGAAGCTCTGGGGCCAACGTCCTGACTTTC
CASSGDRSSGANVLTF
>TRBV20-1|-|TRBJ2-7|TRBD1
TGCAGTGCTAGTGGTGGGACAGGACGTAGGGAGCAGTACTTC
CSASGGTGRREQYF
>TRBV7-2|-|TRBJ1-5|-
TGTGCCAGCAGCACGCGGACAGGCAATCAGCCCCAGCATTTT
CASSTRTGNQPQHF
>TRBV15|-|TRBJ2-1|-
TGTGCCACCAGCAGAGTGAAGAGCTGGGAGCAGTTCTTC
CATSRVKSWEQFF
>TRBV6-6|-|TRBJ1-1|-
TGTGCCAGCAGGGGACATAGAATGAACACTGAAGCTTTCTTT
CASRGHRMNTEAFF
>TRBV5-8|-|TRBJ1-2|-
TGTGCCAGCAGCTCAAAATACAGGTCCCAAGCTGGCTACACCTTC
CASSSKYRSQAGYTF
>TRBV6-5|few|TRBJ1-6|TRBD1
TGTGCCAGCAGATCAGGGGGCTCCTATAATTCACCCCTCCACTTT
CASRSGGSYNSPLHF
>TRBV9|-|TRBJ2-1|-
TGTGCCAGCAGCCCCCTCCCTGGTAACTACAATGAGCAGTTCTTC
CASSPLPGNYNEQFF
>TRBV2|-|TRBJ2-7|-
TGTGCCAGCAGGCGGATTATAGACTCCGAGGACTACGAGCAGTACTTC
CASRRIIDSEDYEQYF
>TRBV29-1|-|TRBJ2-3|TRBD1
TGCAGCGTTATTGAACAGGGGGCTACAGATACGCAGTATTTT
CSVIEQGATDTQYF